This T cell receptor (beta chain) comes out of a study of shared T cell receptors in the human thymus listed by TCRdb under 2021. Turning to the overall study: The study examined how self-reactive, shared T-cell receptor alpha chains are generated in the human thymus.

As concerns this clone: Its antigen specificity is not known. Nothing much larger sits one base from this clone, and base qualities are not available.

The library was made by the immunoSEQ multiplex PCR assay. This is the immuneACCESS table as TCRdb keeps it, with only in-frame sequences that have V and J called. A part of the clones is gone; compared with another copy, unresolved V genes explain less than half, and the rest is unexplained. This sample holds almost 550,000 clones; around 78% were observed only once. Of the sample, about 0.013% falls within the top ten clones. From the germline V gene, CDR1 is SQVTM and CDR2 is ANQGSEA. V is shortened by 4 bases, J by 0 bases, and the region joining them spans 8 bases. Counted from cysteine to phenylalanine, this CDR3 has 13 amino acids. The DNA shown is the 39-base CDR3, in frame from base 1. The same sample was also used in a study of human thymus T cells. The second study also describes: The donors were immunologically healthy infants in Finland who had open corrective cardiac surgery for congenital heart defects. Thymus tissue was collected as surgical resects that were removed during corrective cardiac surgery. V and J gene segment usage appeared biased in both thymic and peripheral blood repertoires. The related research reported highly overlapping thymic TCR repertoires among unrelated individuals. The study used about 8 infant thymus samples plus four related peripheral blood samples to characterize TCR alpha and beta repertoires. Donor ages ranged from roughly 6 to 244 days, and the cohort comprised 5 to 7 male and two female infants. Thymocytes were released mechanically from tissue and stored at -70 °C as pellets of about 8.5-31 million cells. A QIAsymphony instrument was used to extract genomic DNA from frozen cell pellets. The immunoSEQ multiplex PCR assay was used to amplify the TCRB and TCRAD loci from a standardized quantity of quality-controlled genomic DNA. The amplicons spanned the V(D)J region and were long enough to cover the CDR3 and allow V and J genes to be identified. The commercial immunoSEQ service was used to sequence amplicons on an Illumina platform. Primer bias and sequencing errors were corrected as previously described, and TCRAD and TCRB definitions were based on the IMGT database. Analysis of the repertoires was done with immunoSEQ Analyzer 3.0 and VDJTools and included basic statistics, V/J segment usage, diversity estimates, rarefaction and pairwise overlap. Diversity was estimated with Chao1, ChaoE, Efron-Thisted, Shannon and inverse Simpson indices, and also on datasets down-sampled to the smallest sample. Repertoire overlap was determined by strict matching of CDR3 nucleotide sequence, V gene and J gene, and Jaccard-based multidimensional scaling clustering was applied. Thymus samples yielded on average around 810,000 unique TCRB clonotypes, compared with 80,000 to 95,000 from blood samples.

The TCR comes from a boy in the first two years of life with a congenital heart defect. Donor details come from another sample of the same person, matched by shared clones. The chain couples TRBV29-1 to TRBJ2-3; no D segment can be confidently identified. The sample was thymocytes. The CDR3 sequence is CSVVSPSTDTQYF. The sequence in DNA is TGCAGCGTTGTTAGTCCTAGCACAGATACGCAGTATTTT.